Following are 27 T cell receptor beta chains from one sample sequenced in a study of identical twins (dated by TCRdb to the mid-2010s). Libraries were built with 5' RACE. Sequenced on an Illumina HiSeq 2000. The public reads were quality trimmed at Q25 with fastp and then assembled into clones with MiXCR by TCRdb, keeping productive beta chains. Identical CDR3 proteins give one entry, which carries the most common genes and DNA. Recorded for this sample are fewer than 550,000 distinct CDR3 sequences; more than 13% of them occurred a single time. The top ten clonotypes cover 0.95% to 1% of the sample. This sample was also put to use in a study of yellow fever vaccine responses in identical twins.

Source material: CD4+ T cells sorted from blood. The receptors were gathered from a woman younger than 30 in good health.

This rearrangement joins TRBV11-2 to TRBJ2-7, with 13 bases matching TRBD2. Germline V gives CDR1 SGHAT, CDR2 FQNNGV. Germline trimming cut 2 bases from V and 0 bases from J; bases unmatched to any gene: 7. The CDR3 has 18 residues. CDR3 residues: CASSLRLAGGTSSYEQYF. CDR3 in DNA: TGTGCCAGCAGCTTAAGACTAGCGGGAGGAACTAGCTCCTACGAGCAGTACTTC. The variable domain in full, completed from reference TRBV11-2 and TRBJ2-7, reads EAGVAQSPRYKIIEKRQSVAFWCNPISGHATLYWYQQILGQGPKLLIQFQNNGVVDDSQLPKDRFSAERLKGVDSTLKIQPAKLEDSAVYLCASSLRLAGGTSSYEQYFGPGTRLTVT.

This chain connects TRBV7-8 to TRBJ2-3, with 10 bases fitting TRBD2. The J segment lost 0 bases and the V segment lost 2 bases, leaving 8 bases of the junction unmatched. This CDR3 spans 18 amino acids. Looked up from germline, CDR1 is SGHVS and CDR2 is FQNEAQ. This CDR3 reads CASSLIASGGTSTDTQYF. DNA of the CDR3: TGTGCCAGCAGCTTAATCGCTAGCGGGGGTACTAGCACAGATACGCAGTATTTT.

The V call is TRBV4-1, the J call TRBJ2-7, with a tentative D call TRBD1 (6 bases). V dropped 6 bases and J dropped 3 bases, with 21 bases sitting between them. Germline-derived CDR1 and CDR2 are MGHRA and YSYEKL. The CDR3 totals 16 residues. CDR3 protein: CASRTQERDIFYEQYF. DNA of the CDR3: TGCGCCAGCAGAACCCAAGAGAGGGACATTTTCTACGAGCAGTACTTC.

This clonotype was found a few times. This sequence joins TRBV4-3 and TRBJ2-7; TRBD1 matches 9 bases. This CDR3 region has 13 residues. Germline loops: CDR1 LGHNA, CDR2 YSLEER. V lost 4 bases to trimming and J lost 6 bases; unmatched junction nucleotides: 4. CDR3 coding DNA: TGCGCCAGCAGCCCCAACAGGGGGCGCGAGCAGTACTTC. Amino acid sequence: CASSPNRGREQYF.

The genes are TRBV5-6 and TRBJ1-5; 10 bases are a match to TRBD1. Per the germline V gene, CDR1 is SGHDT and CDR2 is YYEEEE. The CDR3 consists of 18 residues. V shed 4 bases, J shed 0 bases, and the junction held 10 bases outside the gene matches. CDR3 residues: CASSKSGTGENSNQPQHF. DNA of the CDR3: TGTGCCAGCAGCAAATCCGGGACAGGGGAAAATAGCAATCAGCCCCAGCATTTT.

This clonotype was counted between two and nine times. This chain uses TRBV10-3 with TRBJ2-3; TRBD2 agrees at 9 bases. Germline trimming cut 4 bases from V and 0 bases from J; bases unmatched to any gene: 5. Germline V lookup: CDR1 ENHRY, CDR2 SYGVKD. This CDR3 is 16 amino acids long. The CDR3 bases are TGTGCCATCAGTGTATTAGCGGGGGCAAGCACAGATACGCAGTATTTT. The encoded protein is CAISVLAGASTDTQYF.

This clonotype appeared a few times. The CDR3 reads CASSVAVEGTYEQYF. In DNA form, the CDR3 reads TGTGCCAGCAGCGTAGCAGTCGAGGGTACCTACGAGCAGTACTTC. The chain employs TRBV9 and TRBJ2-7; possible D gene TRBD2, 5 bases. V was clipped by 0 bases and J by 2 bases, with 12 bases between them. The CDR3 is made up of 15 amino acids. Germline V lookup: CDR1 SGDLS, CDR2 YYNGEE. The complete variable domain, with remaining parts taken from reference TRBV9 and TRBJ2-7, reads DSGVTQTPKHLITATGQRVTLRCSPRSGDLSVYWYQQSLDQGLQFLIQYYNGEERAKGNILERFSAQQFPDLHSELNLSSLELGDSALYFCASSVAVEGTYEQYFGPGTRLTVT.

The chain joins TRBV3-1 to TRBJ2-5; possibly TRBD2 for D (6 bases). There are 14 residues in the CDR3. Trimming pared 0 bases from V and 3 bases from J, leaving 8 bases between. Germline V gene lookup returns CDR1 LGHDT and CDR2 YNNKEL (reference sequence). The CDR3, as DNA: TGTGCCAGCAGCCAAGATTTAGCGGAAGAGACCCAGTACTTC. It codes for CASSQDLAEETQYF.

This clonotype has more than one count but fewer than ten. CDR3 amino acids: CASSLVRRQNTQYF. CDR3 nucleotides: TGTGCCAGCAGTTTAGTACGGCGACAGAATACGCAGTATTTT. V usage is TRBV12-3 or TRBV12-4 and J usage is TRBJ2-3; a possible D gene is TRBD1 (5 bases). V shed 1 base and J shed 7 bases, with 12 bases lying between them. There are 14 residues in the CDR3.

This chain links TRBV3-1 with TRBJ2-1; D unresolved. V shed 1 base and J shed 9 bases, with 10 bases lying between them. This CDR3 region has 13 residues. Germline V gene data show CDR1 as LGHDT and CDR2 as YNNKEL (reference sequence). The CDR3 reads CASSQARLSEQFF. CDR3 DNA sequence: TGTGCCAGCAGCCAAGCTCGGCTAAGTGAGCAGTTCTTC.

This clonotype was observed a handful of times. The chain couples TRBV7-2 to TRBJ2-1; 8 bases are shared with TRBD1. The junction had 4 bases not matched to a gene; V was cut back by 5 bases and J by 4 bases. This CDR3 region has 14 residues. CDR1 and CDR2 (germline): SGHTA, FQGNSA. In DNA form, the CDR3 reads TGTGCCAGCAGCCCATGGACAGGGTACAATGAGCAGTTCTTC. The encoded protein is CASSPWTGYNEQFF.

The chain carries TRBV20-1 and TRBJ2-5; no definite D call. Per germline, CDR1 DFQATT and CDR2 SNEGSKA (reference sequence). Trimming stripped 2 bases from V and 2 bases from J, with 12 bases between. The CDR3 runs to 14 residues. The CDR3 reads CSARYPPPQETQYF. The CDR3 DNA sequence: TGCAGTGCTAGATACCCCCCCCCTCAAGAGACCCAGTACTTC.

There are a few counts of this clonotype. The V call is TRBV7-9, the J call TRBJ1-4, with no clear D. Germline CDR1 reads SEHNR; CDR2 reads FQNEAQ (reference sequence). This CDR3 is 14 amino acids long. Trimming took 0 bases from V and 7 from J, leaving 9 bases between them. CDR3 sequence: CASSLAGSSEKLFF. The CDR3 DNA follows: TGTGCCAGCAGCTTAGCAGGGTCGAGTGAAAAACTGTTTTTT. Full variable domain (missing parts from reference TRBV7-9 and TRBJ1-4): DTGVSQNPRHKITKRGQNVTFRCDPISEHNRLYWYRQTLGQGPEFLTYFQNEAQLEKSRLLSDRFSAERPKGSFSTLEIQRTEQGDSAMYLCASSLAGSSEKLFFGSGTQLSVL.

This sequence joins TRBV29-1 and TRBJ2-5; D is possibly TRBD2 (7 bases). Between the trimmed V and J ends, which lost 7 bases and 3 bases, there was a span of 18 bases. The CDR3 contains 14 residues. CDR1 is SQVTM, CDR2 ANQGSEA, per germline. The CDR3 sequence is CSGIRGASKETQYF. The CDR3 DNA sequence: TGCAGCGGAATTCGGGGGGCCTCCAAAGAGACCCAGTACTTC.

This clonotype was seen many times. This chain uses TRBV29-1 with TRBJ1-1; D may be TRBD1 (5 bases). The CDR3 spans 12 residues. Trimming took 6 bases from V and 1 from J, leaving 9 bases between them. CDR1 and CDR2 (germline): SQVTM, ANQGSEA. In DNA form, the CDR3 reads TGCAGCGTCGCAACAGGGAACACTGAAGCTTTCTTT. This gives the protein CSVATGNTEAFF.

This clonotype was observed a few times. The V gene is TRBV6-2 or TRBV6-3, the J gene TRBJ2-7; unclear D gene. CDR3 length: 14 residues. Between the trimmed V and J ends, which lost 4 bases and 0 bases, there was a span of 10 bases. Germline-derived CDR1 and CDR2 are MNHEY and SVGEGT. This chain's CDR3 is CASSWSEVSYEQYF. CDR3 nucleotides: TGTGCCAGCAGTTGGAGTGAGGTCTCCTACGAGCAGTACTTC.

The chain joins TRBV12-3 or TRBV12-4 to TRBJ1-1; no reliable D call. V lost 8 bases and J 4 bases, leaving 11 bases between the germline ends. This CDR3 is built from 12 residues. The CDR3 region is CASAGLGTEAFF. DNA for the CDR3: TGTGCCAGCGCCGGTTTAGGCACTGAAGCTTTCTTT.

The chain couples TRBV4-3 to TRBJ2-7; D uncertain. Trimming removed 1 base at V and 7 bases at J, with 20 bases between. CDR1 and CDR2 from the germline V gene are LGHNA and YSLEER. CDR3 length equals 16 residues. The CDR3 loop is CASSQASTGPLPEQYF. DNA of the CDR3: TGCGCCAGCAGCCAAGCTTCGACCGGTCCTTTACCTGAGCAGTACTTC.

This clonotype turned up a few times. This chain links TRBV10-3 with TRBJ2-1; 9 positions agree with TRBD2. CDR1 is ENHRY and CDR2 is SYGVKD in the germline V gene. V lost 6 bases, J lost 0 bases, and 3 bases stayed unmatched. This CDR3 has 15 residues. The CDR3 bases are TGTGCCATCAGGACTAGCGGAGGCTCCTACAATGAGCAGTTCTTC. Encoded protein: CAIRTSGGSYNEQFF.

The J gene is TRBJ2-4, the V gene TRBV20-1, with a tentative D call TRBD2 (7 bases). This CDR3 spans 17 amino acids. V lost 2 bases and J 1 base, leaving 18 bases between the germline ends. Germline assignment: CDR1 DFQATT and CDR2 SNEGSKA (reference sequence). The CDR3 loop is CSARFGQGRGAKNIQYF. In DNA, the CDR3 is TGCAGTGCTAGATTTGGGCAGGGGAGGGGGGCCAAAAACATTCAGTACTTC.

V usage is TRBV3-1 and J usage is TRBJ2-7; tentatively, D is TRBD1 or TRBD2 (5 bases each). V gave up 4 bases and J gave up 3 bases, with 13 bases separating them. Per the germline V gene, CDR1 is LGHDT and CDR2 is YNNKEL (reference sequence). The CDR3 consists of 14 residues. In DNA form, the CDR3 reads TGTGCCAGCAGCCCAAGGTGGGGGTACTACGAGCAGTACTTC. It encodes CASSPRWGYYEQYF.

The chain carries TRBV11-2 and TRBJ2-3; no clear D gene. Trimming left V 5 bases short and J 0 bases short, with 15 bases between. The germline CDR1 and CDR2 sequences are SGHAT and FQNNGV. This CDR3 has 16 amino acids. CDR3 region: CASSRDPGASTDTQYF. The CDR3 region has the DNA TGTGCCAGCAGCAGAGACCCCGGCGCTAGCACAGATACGCAGTATTTT.

V gene TRBV11-2 combines with J gene TRBJ2-2; 13 bases agree with TRBD2. The junction had 9 bases not matched to a gene; V was cut back by 6 bases and J by 5 bases. The V gene's germline CDR1 is SGHAT and CDR2 FQNNGV. The CDR3 is 17 amino acids. Written as DNA, the CDR3 is TGTGCCAGCAGACAACCGGGACTAGCGGGATTGACCGGGGAGCTGTTTTTT. It yields the protein CASRQPGLAGLTGELFF.

In this sample, this clonotype turned up many times. The chain links TRBV5-6 to TRBJ2-1; 13 positions match TRBD2. V lost 3 bases, J lost 5 bases, and 5 bases stayed unmatched. This CDR3 is 16 amino acids long. Germline CDR1 reads SGHDT; CDR2 reads YYEEEE. The CDR3 reads CASSSQLAGGHNEQFF. The CDR3 DNA reads TGTGCCAGCAGCTCCCAACTAGCGGGGGGGCACAATGAGCAGTTCTTC.

The chain uses TRBV4-3 and TRBJ2-1; 13 bases are shared with TRBD2. The germline gives CDR1 LGHNA, CDR2 YSLEER. The CDR3 totals 15 residues. After removal of 3 bases from V and 5 bases from J, the junction contained 1 base not matched to a gene. The CDR3 spells CASSHGTSGNNEQFF. The CDR3 region has the DNA TGCGCCAGCAGCCACGGGACTAGCGGGAACAATGAGCAGTTCTTC.

This clonotype was counted between two and nine times. This chain links TRBV10-3 with TRBJ2-3; either TRBD1 or TRBD2 may supply D (5 bases each). In germline, CDR1 is ENHRY, CDR2 SYGVKD. The CDR3 consists of 15 residues. V was pared by 10 bases and J by 1 base, with 18 bases between. The CDR3 spells CASTGTGAGTDTQYF. DNA for the CDR3: TGTGCCAGTACCGGGACCGGGGCTGGCACAGATACGCAGTATTTT.

This clonotype has just a few counts. J is TRBJ2-7 and V is TRBV6-2 or TRBV6-3; 8 bases fit TRBD2. Looked up from germline, CDR1 is MNHEY and CDR2 is SVGEGT. V trimming: 8 bases; J trimming: 4 bases; junction bases outside the gene matches: 10. The CDR3 sequence is 14 residues long. The CDR3 DNA is TGTGCCAGCGGAACGGGACTAGGGTTATACGAGCAGTACTTC. It codes for CASGTGLGLYEQYF.